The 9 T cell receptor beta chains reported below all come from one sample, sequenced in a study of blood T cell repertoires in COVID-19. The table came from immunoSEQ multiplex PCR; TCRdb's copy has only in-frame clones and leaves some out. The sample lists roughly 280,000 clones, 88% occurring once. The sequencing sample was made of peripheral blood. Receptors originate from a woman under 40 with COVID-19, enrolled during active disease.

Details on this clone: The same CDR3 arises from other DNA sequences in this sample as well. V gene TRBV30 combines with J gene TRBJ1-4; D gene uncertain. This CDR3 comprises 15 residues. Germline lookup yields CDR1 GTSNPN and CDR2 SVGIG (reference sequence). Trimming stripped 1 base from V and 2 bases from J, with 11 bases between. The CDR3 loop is CAWSAGGSTNEKLFF. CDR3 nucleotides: TGTGCCTGGAGTGCGGGAGGGTCCACTAATGAAAAACTGTTTTTT.

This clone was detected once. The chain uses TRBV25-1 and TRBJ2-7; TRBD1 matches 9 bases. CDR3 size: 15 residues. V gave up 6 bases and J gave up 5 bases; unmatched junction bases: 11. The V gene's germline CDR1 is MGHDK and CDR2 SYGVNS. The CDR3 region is CASRGGDRAVNEQYF. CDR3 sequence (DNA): TGTGCCAGCAGGGGAGGGGACAGGGCGGTTAACGAGCAGTACTTC.

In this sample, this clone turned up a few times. The CDR3 nucleotides read TGTGCCAGTAAAGACAGGGCCATTACTTATAGCAATCAGCCCCAGCATTTT. This gives the protein CASKDRAITYSNQPQHF. V gene TRBV19 combines with J gene TRBJ1-5, with TRBD1 matching over 7 bases. Germline trimming cut 7 bases from V and 0 bases from J; bases unmatched to any gene: 12. CDR3 length equals 17 residues. CDR1 and CDR2 from the germline V gene are LNHDA and SQIVND (reference sequence).

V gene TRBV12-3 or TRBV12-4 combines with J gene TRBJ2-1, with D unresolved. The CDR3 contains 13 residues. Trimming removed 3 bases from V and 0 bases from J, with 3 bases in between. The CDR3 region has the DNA TGTGCCAGCAGTTTCAGCTCCTACAATGAGCAGTTCTTC. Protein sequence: CASSFSSYNEQFF.

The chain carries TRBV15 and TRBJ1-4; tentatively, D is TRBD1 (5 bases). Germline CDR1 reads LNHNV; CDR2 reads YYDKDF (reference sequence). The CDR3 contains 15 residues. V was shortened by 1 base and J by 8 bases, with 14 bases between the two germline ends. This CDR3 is CATSRGGEGREKLFF. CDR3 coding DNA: TGTGCCACCAGCAGAGGGGGAGAGGGGAGGGAAAAACTGTTTTTT.

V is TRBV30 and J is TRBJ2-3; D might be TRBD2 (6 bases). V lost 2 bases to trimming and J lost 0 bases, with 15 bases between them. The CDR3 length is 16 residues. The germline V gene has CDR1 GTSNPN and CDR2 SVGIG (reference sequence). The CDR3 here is CAWSQGLAPSTDTQYF. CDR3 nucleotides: TGTGCCTGGAGTCAGGGCCTAGCGCCGAGCACAGATACGCAGTATTTT.

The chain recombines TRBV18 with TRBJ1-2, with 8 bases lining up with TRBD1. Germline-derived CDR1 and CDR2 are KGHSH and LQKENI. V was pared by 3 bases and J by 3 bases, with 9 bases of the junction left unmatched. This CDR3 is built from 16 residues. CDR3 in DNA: TGTGCCAGCTCACCTCTACCAGGGGGCTCGGACTATGGCTACACCTTC. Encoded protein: CASSPLPGGSDYGYTF.

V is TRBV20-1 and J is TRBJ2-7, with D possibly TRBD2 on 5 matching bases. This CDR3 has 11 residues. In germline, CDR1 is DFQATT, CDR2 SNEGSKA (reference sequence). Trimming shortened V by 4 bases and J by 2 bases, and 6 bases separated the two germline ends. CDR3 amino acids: CSATLAYEQYF. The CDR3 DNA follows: TGCAGTGCTACACTAGCCTACGAGCAGTACTTC.

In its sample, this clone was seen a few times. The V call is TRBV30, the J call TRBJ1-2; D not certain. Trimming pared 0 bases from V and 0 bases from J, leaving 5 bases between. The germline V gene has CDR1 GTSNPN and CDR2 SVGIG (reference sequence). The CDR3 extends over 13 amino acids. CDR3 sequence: CAWSVTANYGYTF. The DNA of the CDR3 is TGTGCCTGGAGTGTAACAGCTAACTATGGCTACACCTTC.